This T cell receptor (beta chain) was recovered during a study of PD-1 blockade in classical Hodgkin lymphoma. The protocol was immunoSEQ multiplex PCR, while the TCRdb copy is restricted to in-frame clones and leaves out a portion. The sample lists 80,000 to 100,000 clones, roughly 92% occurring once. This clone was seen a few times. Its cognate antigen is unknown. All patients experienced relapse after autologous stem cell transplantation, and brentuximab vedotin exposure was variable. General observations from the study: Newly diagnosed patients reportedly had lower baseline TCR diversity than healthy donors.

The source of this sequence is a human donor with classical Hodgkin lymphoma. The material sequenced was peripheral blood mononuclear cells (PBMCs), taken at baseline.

This CDR3 is CASSHSIRGLGEQFF. The CDR3, as DNA: TGTGCCAGCAGCCACTCGATTAGGGGCTTAGGTGAGCAGTTCTTC. The V gene is TRBV14, the J gene TRBJ2-1; TRBD1 might be the D (5 bases). Germline V gives CDR1 SGHDN, CDR2 FVKESK. Between the trimmed V and J ends, which lost 3 bases and 9 bases, there was a span of 18 bases. The CDR3 is 15 amino acids.